Each of the 28 T cell receptor beta chains below was sequenced from the same sample in a study of blood T cell repertoires in COVID-19. Sequencing was performed with immunoSEQ multiplex PCR; in TCRdb, only in-frame clones are kept and a portion is missing. Here the sample spans roughly 170,000 clones, roughly 80% being singletons. Sequencing input: PBMCs or T cells enriched from blood (not recorded which). These receptors came from a woman in her forties with acute COVID-19.

This clone was counted a single time. The chain is built from TRBV5-4 and TRBJ1-2, with TRBD1 as a possible D gene (6 bases). CDR1 is SGHNT and CDR2 is YYREEE in the germline V gene (reference sequence). The CDR3 sequence is 15 residues long. Trimming shortened V by 6 bases and J by 4 bases, and 19 bases separated the two germline ends. This chain's CDR3 is CASTPWGQGPYGYTF. The CDR3 DNA is TGTGCCAGCACCCCCTGGGGGCAGGGTCCCTATGGCTACACCTTC.

This clone turned up a few times. The chain employs TRBV5-1 and TRBJ2-1, with TRBD2 as a possible D gene (6 bases). Per the germline V gene, CDR1 is SGHRS and CDR2 is YFSETQ. The CDR3 is made up of 17 amino acids. Trimming stripped 4 bases from V and 3 bases from J, with 20 bases between. The CDR3 loop is CASSELNRDSHYNEQFF. CDR3 nucleotides: TGCGCCAGCAGCGAACTAAACCGGGACTCCCACTACAATGAGCAGTTCTTC.

This chain joins TRBV30 and TRBJ1-1, with 12 positions matching TRBD1. Looked up from germline, CDR1 is GTSNPN and CDR2 is SVGIG (reference sequence). The CDR3 is made up of 16 amino acids. Unmatched junction bases numbered 8, after V lost 1 base and J lost 5 bases. The CDR3 sequence: CAWSANRGQGATEAFF. The CDR3, as DNA: TGTGCCTGGAGTGCCAACCGGGGACAGGGGGCAACTGAAGCTTTCTTT.

This clone has just one count. The chain has TRBV11-3 and TRBJ2-7, with D tentatively TRBD2 (5 bases). Looked up from germline, CDR1 is SGHNT and CDR2 is YENEEA. CDR3 length: 14 amino acids. This chain's CDR3 is CASSFMTTSSEQYV. Here the CDR3 DNA reads TGTGCCAGCAGCTTTATGACTACCTCCTCCGAGCAGTACGTC.

This chain links TRBV20-1 with TRBJ1-5; 8 nucleotides line up with TRBD1. Per germline, CDR1 DFQATT and CDR2 SNEGSKA (reference sequence). Trimming took 3 bases from V and 1 from J; bases not matched to a gene: 5. This CDR3 comprises 15 residues. The CDR3 region has the DNA TGCAGTGCTAGTGACAGGGGAGCAAGCAATCAGCCCCAGCATTTT. This gives the protein CSASDRGASNQPQHF.

The gene calls are TRBV10-3 and TRBJ2-5, with D perhaps matching TRBD2 (6 bases). CDR1 and CDR2 (germline): ENHRY, SYGVKD. The CDR3 is made up of 14 amino acids. V was trimmed by 7 bases and J by 2 bases, leaving 14 bases between them. The CDR3 nucleotides read TGTGCCATCAACGGTGCGGGATCACAAGAGACCCAGTACTTC. This gives the protein CAINGAGSQETQYF.

This chain links TRBV19 with TRBJ2-1, with 7 bases lining up with TRBD2. V shed 8 bases and J 3 bases; nucleotides not matched to a gene: 19. The CDR3 has 18 residues. The germline gives CDR1 LNHDA, CDR2 SQIVND (reference sequence). CDR3 sequence (DNA): TGTGCCAGTCGACTATCATGGGGAACAAGCGGGAACTACAATGAGCAGTTCTTC. Translation gives CASRLSWGTSGNYNEQFF.

J is TRBJ2-7 and V is TRBV7-9; unclear D gene. Germline CDR1 is SEHNR and CDR2 is FQNEAQ (reference sequence). The CDR3 covers 13 residues. V was trimmed by 5 bases and J by 0 bases, leaving 8 bases between them. CDR3 nucleotides: TGTGCCAGCAGCCGACTGAGCTCCTACGAGCAGTACGTC. As protein: CASSRLSSYEQYV.

The genes are TRBV7-6 and TRBJ2-3; D call uncertain. Germline CDR1 is SGHVS and CDR2 is FNYEAQ. The CDR3 has 16 amino acids. V dropped 1 base and J dropped 2 bases, with 13 bases sitting between them. CDR3 protein: CASSLVWSSNTDTQYF. CDR3 sequence (DNA): TGTGCCAGCAGCTTAGTTTGGTCCTCTAACACAGATACGCAGTATTTT.

This chain connects TRBV12-3 or TRBV12-4 to TRBJ1-2; the D gene is possibly TRBD1 (5 bases). V shed 5 bases and J shed 8 bases, with 15 bases lying between them. This CDR3 is built from 13 residues. As DNA, the CDR3 is TGTGCCAGCAGTGATGACCGGGGGTTCGGCTACACCTTC. It is translated as CASSDDRGFGYTF.

This clone showed up just once. The genes are TRBV11-3 and TRBJ2-1; 7 bases match TRBD1. From germline, CDR1 is SGHNT and CDR2 YENEEA. With V trimmed by 1 base and J by 7 bases, 7 bases remained unmatched. This CDR3 has 15 residues. This CDR3 reads CASSLGTQGKNEQFF. CDR3 in DNA: TGTGCCAGCAGCTTAGGAACACAGGGGAAGAATGAGCAGTTCTTC.

The gene calls are TRBV5-8 and TRBJ2-4; TRBD2 aligns across 9 bases. The length of the CDR3 is 17 residues. The germline V gene encodes CDR1 SGHTS and CDR2 YDEGEE. With 1 base clipped from V and 2 bases from J, the junction kept 7 bases outside the gene matches. The CDR3 coding sequence is TGTGCCAGCAGCTTGATTGCGGGAGGGGGAACCAAAAACATTCAGTACTTC. Its translation is CASSLIAGGGTKNIQYF. The entire variable domain, with the rest obtained from reference TRBV5-8 and TRBJ2-4, is as follows: EAGVTQSPTHLIKTRGQQATLRCSPISGHTSVYWYQQALGLGLQFLLWYDEGEERNRGNFPPRFSGRQFPNYSSELNVNALELEDSALYLCASSLIAGGGTKNIQYFGAGTRLSVL.

The chain employs TRBV27 and TRBJ2-7, with TRBD1 identical over 10 bases. With V trimmed by 6 bases and J by 4 bases, 9 bases remained unmatched. The CDR3 contains 15 residues. From germline, CDR1 is MNHEY and CDR2 SMNVEV (reference sequence). The CDR3 DNA follows: TGTGCCAGCAGGCCCTGGGGGACAGGGGTATACGAGCAGTACTTC. The encoded protein is CASRPWGTGVYEQYF.

V usage is TRBV5-1 and J usage is TRBJ1-6; D uncertain. This CDR3 comprises 14 residues. The germline CDR1 and CDR2 sequences are SGHRS and YFSETQ. The germline V and J ends were trimmed by 4 bases and 10 bases, with 15 bases remaining between them. Here the CDR3 reads CASSLSGSVSPLHF. For the CDR3, the DNA is TGCGCCAGCAGCCTAAGTGGCAGCGTATCACCCCTCCACTTT.

The chain couples TRBV6-5 to TRBJ1-4; D ambiguous. The V gene's germline CDR1 is MNHEY and CDR2 SVGAGI. Trimming left V 0 bases short and J 8 bases short, with 10 bases between. The CDR3 runs 14 residues. For the CDR3, the DNA is TGTGCCAGCAGTTACTCGACCAGGCAAGAAAAACTGTTTTTT. Translation: CASSYSTRQEKLFF.

V is TRBV19 and J is TRBJ1-5, with 7 bases identical to TRBD1. The CDR3 is 17 amino acids. Looked up from germline, CDR1 is LNHDA and CDR2 is SQIVND (reference sequence). Unmatched junction bases numbered 16, after V lost 10 bases and J lost 1 base. CDR3 DNA: TGTGCCACCCGATTGGGGCGACAGGGTAAAAGCAATCAGCCCCAGCATTTT. It translates to CATRLGRQGKSNQPQHF. The variable domain in full, completed from reference TRBV19 and TRBJ1-5, reads DGGITQSPKYLFRKEGQNVTLSCEQNLNHDAMYWYRQDPGQGLRLIYYSQIVNDFQKGDIAEGYSVSREKKESFPLTVTSAQKNPTAFYLCATRLGRQGKSNQPQHFGDGTRLSIL.

This clone was observed many times. The chain has TRBV23-1 and TRBJ1-5, with TRBD1 matching 11 bases. TRBV23-1 is given ORF status, its function remaining uncertain. This CDR3 region has 14 residues. The J segment lost 6 bases and the V segment lost 6 bases, leaving 4 bases of the junction unmatched. The CDR3 sequence is CASRDRGLIQPQHF. CDR3 DNA sequence: TGCGCCAGCAGGGACAGGGGGCTAATTCAGCCCCAGCATTTT.

V gene TRBV5-1 combines with J gene TRBJ2-5, with TRBD1 matching 8 bases. Trimming took 2 bases from V and 5 from J; bases not matched to a gene: 8. The CDR3 extends over 15 amino acids. Germline CDR1 is SGHRS and CDR2 is YFSETQ. CDR3 sequence reads: CASSFRQGSFETQYF. CDR3 coding DNA: TGCGCCAGCAGCTTTAGACAGGGGTCGTTTGAGACCCAGTACTTC.

V is TRBV5-1 and J is TRBJ1-2; D might be TRBD1 (5 bases). Germline V lookup: CDR1 SGHRS, CDR2 YFSETQ. The CDR3 sequence is 14 residues long. Trimming removed 0 bases from V and 2 bases from J, with 8 bases in between. The CDR3: CASSLGTGNYGYTF. CDR3 DNA sequence: TGCGCCAGCAGCTTGGGTACAGGCAACTATGGCTACACCTTC. The full variable domain, completed using reference TRBV5-1 and TRBJ1-2, is KAGVTQTPRYLIKTRGQQVTLSCSPISGHRSVSWYQQTPGQGLQFLFEYFSETQRNKGNFPGRFSGRQFSNSRSEMNVSTLELGDSALYLCASSLGTGNYGYTFGSGTRLTVV.

This chain connects TRBV7-9 to TRBJ2-3; D is ambiguous. This CDR3 comprises 13 residues. Germline V gene sequence: CDR1 SEHNR, CDR2 FQNEAQ (reference sequence). Trimming took off 5 bases at V and 5 bases at J, with 11 bases between the two ends. The CDR3 coding sequence is TGTGCCAGCAGCCGCATAGAAGAAGATACGCAGTATTTT. Residues: CASSRIEEDTQYF.

This chain connects TRBV12-3 or TRBV12-4 to TRBJ1-2; TRBD1 aligns across 8 bases. The CDR3 consists of 13 residues. The V gene end was trimmed by 6 bases and the J gene end by 8 bases; junction bases not matched to a gene: 8. The CDR3 sequence is CASRRQGARGYTF. CDR3 sequence (DNA): TGTGCCAGCAGACGTCAGGGGGCGCGGGGCTACACCTTC.

The CDR3 nucleotides read TGTGCCAGCAGTCCGGGGCAAGAGACCCAGTACTTC. Translated, it gives CASSPGQETQYF. V gene TRBV2 combines with J gene TRBJ2-5; weak D call: TRBD2 (5 bases). With 5 bases removed from V and 2 bases from J, the gap between germline ends came to 6 bases. CDR3 length: 12 residues. CDR1 is SNHLY, CDR2 FYNNEI, per germline. Filled out from reference TRBV2 and TRBJ2-5, the complete variable domain reads EPEVTQTPSHQVTQMGQEVILRCVPISNHLYFYWYRQILGQKVEFLVSFYNNEISEKSEIFDDQFSVERPDGSNFTLKIRSTKLEDSAMYFCASSPGQETQYFGPGTRLLVL.

The genes are TRBV27 and TRBJ2-7; D may be TRBD1 (8 bases). The V and J ends lost 5 bases and 5 bases respectively, with 22 bases between them. The CDR3 extends over 16 amino acids. Germline CDR1 MNHEY, CDR2 SMNVEV (reference sequence). The CDR3 reads CASSPTGGAAGHEQYF. CDR3 nucleotide sequence: TGTGCCAGCAGTCCTACAGGGGGGGCTGCTGGGCACGAGCAGTACTTC.

This clone appeared a single time. The J gene is TRBJ1-1, the V gene TRBV30, with 7 bases matching TRBD1. The CDR3 contains 15 residues. V lost 0 bases, J lost 5 bases, and 9 bases stayed unmatched. CDR1 and CDR2 (germline): GTSNPN, SVGIG (reference sequence). In DNA form, the CDR3 reads TGTGCCTGGAGTGTGTCGCGGGCAGGGGGGACTGAAGCTTTCTTT. It specifies CAWSVSRAGGTEAFF.

The gene calls are TRBV29-1 and TRBJ2-5; D remains unclear. The CDR3 length is 13 residues. Germline V gene lookup returns CDR1 SQVTM and CDR2 ANQGSEA. Between the trimmed V and J ends, which lost 7 bases and 1 base, there was a span of 13 bases. The CDR3 DNA reads TGCAGCGCCCATTTGACGGGCCAAGAGACCCAGTACTTC. Translating gives CSAHLTGQETQYF. The whole variable domain, filled in from reference TRBV29-1 and TRBJ2-5, reads SAVISQKPSRDICQRGTSLTIQCQVDSQVTMMFWYRQQPGQSLTLIATANQGSEATYESGFVIDKFPISRPNLTFSTLTVSNMSPEDSSIYLCSAHLTGQETQYFGPGTRLLVL.

This chain uses TRBV25-1 with TRBJ2-1; 13 bases align to TRBD2. The CDR3 has 18 residues. V dropped 6 bases and J dropped 0; count of bases not matched to a gene: 8. The germline gives CDR1 MGHDK, CDR2 SYGVNS. The CDR3 DNA reads TGTGCCAGCAGCGGACTAGCGGGAGAAGATAGCTCCTACAATGAGCAGTTCTTC. Amino acids: CASSGLAGEDSSYNEQFF.

This clone occurred a few times. The chain uses TRBV2 and TRBJ1-1; D unclear. V gave up 5 bases and J gave up 1 base, with 11 bases separating them. Germline CDR1 and CDR2: SNHLY and FYNNEI. This CDR3 is 14 amino acids long. The CDR3 reads CASSNTQRNTEAFF. In DNA form, the CDR3 reads TGTGCCAGCAGTAACACACAGAGGAACACTGAAGCTTTCTTT.

The chain uses TRBV5-8 and TRBJ1-2; perhaps TRBD1 as D (6 bases). Germline V gives CDR1 SGHTS, CDR2 YDEGEE. Trimming took 2 bases from V and 0 from J, leaving 11 bases between them. This CDR3 has 15 amino acids. The CDR3, as DNA: TGTGCCAGCAGCTTTACCGGGACAACTAACTATGGCTACACCTTC. Protein sequence: CASSFTGTTNYGYTF.